This TCR beta chain was identified during a study of spatial heterogeneity in lung cancer. Study-level findings and limits: Expanded alpha and beta TCR counts within tumors tracked tumor mutation counts.

This clonotype was seen at least ten times. Its antigen is not identified. This CDR3 region has 15 residues. Unmatched junction bases numbered 2, after V lost 2 bases and J lost 3 bases. Noted time point: sample taken at primary tumor resection. TCRdb redid the calling of the 5' RACE reads with MiXCR, one entry per CDR3 protein. The top ten hold roughly 7.7% of the sample, which has 20,000 to 30,000 distinct CDR3 sequences, 8.8% seen once. Sequenced here: lung tumor tissue, sampled at surgery. This chain joins TRBV23-1 and TRBJ2-4; 9 bases are shared with TRBD1. TRBV23-1 is designated an ORF whose function remains uncertain. The sequence was obtained from a male donor with early-stage non-small cell lung cancer. The CDR3 region has the DNA TGCGCCAGCAGTCAAGGACAGGGGAACAAAAACATTCAGTACTTC. Residues: CASSQGQGNKNIQYF.